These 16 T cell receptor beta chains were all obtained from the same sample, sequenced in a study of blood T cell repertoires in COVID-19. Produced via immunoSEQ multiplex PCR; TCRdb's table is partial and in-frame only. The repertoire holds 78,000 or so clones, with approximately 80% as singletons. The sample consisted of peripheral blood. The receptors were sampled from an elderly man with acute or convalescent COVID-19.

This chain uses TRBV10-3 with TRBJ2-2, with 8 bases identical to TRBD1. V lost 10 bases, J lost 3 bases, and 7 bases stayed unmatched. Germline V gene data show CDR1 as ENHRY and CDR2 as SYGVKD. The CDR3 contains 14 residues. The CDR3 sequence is CATRGQSDTGELFF. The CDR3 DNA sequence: TGTGCCACCAGGGGGCAGTCTGACACCGGGGAGCTGTTTTTT.

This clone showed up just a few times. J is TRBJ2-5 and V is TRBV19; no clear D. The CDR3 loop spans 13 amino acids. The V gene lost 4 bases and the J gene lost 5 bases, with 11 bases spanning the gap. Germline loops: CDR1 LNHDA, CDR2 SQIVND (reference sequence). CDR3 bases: TGTGCCAGTAGTAGGGCAGTGCAGGAGACCCAGTACTTC. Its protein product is CASSRAVQETQYF. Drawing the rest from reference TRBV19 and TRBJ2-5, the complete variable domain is DGGITQSPKYLFRKEGQNVTLSCEQNLNHDAMYWYRQDPGQGLRLIYYSQIVNDFQKGDIAEGYSVSREKKESFPLTVTSAQKNPTAFYLCASSRAVQETQYFGPGTRLLVL.

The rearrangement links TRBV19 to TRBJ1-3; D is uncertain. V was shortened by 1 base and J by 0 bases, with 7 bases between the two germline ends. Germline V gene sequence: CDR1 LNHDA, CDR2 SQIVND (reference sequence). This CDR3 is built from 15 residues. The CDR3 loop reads CASSIGQISGNTIYF. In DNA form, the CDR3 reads TGTGCCAGTAGTATAGGGCAGATCTCTGGAAACACCATATATTTT.

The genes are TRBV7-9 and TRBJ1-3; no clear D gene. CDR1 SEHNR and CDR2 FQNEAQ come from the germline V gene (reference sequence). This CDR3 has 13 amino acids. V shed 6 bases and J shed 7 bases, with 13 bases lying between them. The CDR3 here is CASSPGSRNTIYF. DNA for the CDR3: TGTGCCAGCAGTCCCGGGAGCCGGAACACCATATATTTT.

DNA for the CDR3: TGTGCCAGCAGCCAGACTAGCGGGAGCTCCTACGAGCAGTACTTC. This encodes CASSQTSGSSYEQYF. The chain uses TRBV3-1 (or the pseudogene TRBV3-2) and TRBJ2-7; TRBD2 matches at 12 bases. Germline lookup yields CDR1 LGHDT and CDR2 YNNKEL (reference sequence). V lost 3 bases and J lost 0; bases outside the gene matches: 0. This CDR3 has 15 amino acids.

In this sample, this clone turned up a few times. The CDR3 is CASSGKGQGRTEAFF. Here the CDR3 DNA reads TGCGCCAGCAGCGGAAAAGGACAGGGTCGGACTGAAGCTTTCTTT. The chain joins TRBV5-1 to TRBJ1-1; 8 bases match TRBD1. The V segment lost 4 bases and the J segment 5 bases; nucleotides outside the gene matches: 10. CDR1 and CDR2 (germline): SGHRS, YFSETQ. CDR3 length equals 15 residues.

The CDR3 spells CASSLQGPSYEQYF. The CDR3 DNA follows: TGCGCCAGCAGCTTGCAGGGCCCCTCCTACGAGCAGTACTTC. The rearrangement links TRBV5-1 to TRBJ2-7, with D perhaps TRBD1 (5 bases). The germline V gene has CDR1 SGHRS and CDR2 YFSETQ. The CDR3 extends over 14 amino acids. The ends were cut back, 1 base at V and 0 bases at J, with 8 bases in the middle.

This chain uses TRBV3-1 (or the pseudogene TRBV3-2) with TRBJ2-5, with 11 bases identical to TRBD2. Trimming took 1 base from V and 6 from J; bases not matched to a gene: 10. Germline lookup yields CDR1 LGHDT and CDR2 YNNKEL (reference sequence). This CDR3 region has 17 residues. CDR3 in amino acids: CASSQVRTSGGIQTQYF. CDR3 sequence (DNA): TGTGCCAGCAGCCAAGTACGAACTAGCGGGGGTATACAGACCCAGTACTTC.

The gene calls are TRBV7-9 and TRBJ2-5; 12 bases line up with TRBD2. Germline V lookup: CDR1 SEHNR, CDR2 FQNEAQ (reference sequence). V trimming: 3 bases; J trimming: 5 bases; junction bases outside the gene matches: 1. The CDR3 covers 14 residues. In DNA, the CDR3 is TGTGCCAGCAGCTTGACTAGCGGGGGCGAGACCCAGTACTTC. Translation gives CASSLTSGGETQYF. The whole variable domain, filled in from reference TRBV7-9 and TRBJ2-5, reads DTGVSQNPRHKITKRGQNVTFRCDPISEHNRLYWYRQTLGQGPEFLTYFQNEAQLEKSRLLSDRFSAERPKGSFSTLEIQRTEQGDSAMYLCASSLTSGGETQYFGPGTRLLVL.

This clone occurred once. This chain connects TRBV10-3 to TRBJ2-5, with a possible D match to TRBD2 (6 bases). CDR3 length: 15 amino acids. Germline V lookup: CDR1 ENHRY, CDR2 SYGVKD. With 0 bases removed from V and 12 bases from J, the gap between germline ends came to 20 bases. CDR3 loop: CAISESTDTRAGKYF. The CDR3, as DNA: TGTGCCATCAGTGAGTCCACGGACACCCGGGCGGGGAAGTACTTC.

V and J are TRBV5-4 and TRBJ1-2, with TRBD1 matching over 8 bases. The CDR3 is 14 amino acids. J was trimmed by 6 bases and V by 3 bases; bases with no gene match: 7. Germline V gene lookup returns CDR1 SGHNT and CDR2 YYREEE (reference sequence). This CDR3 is CASSYGTGRNGYTF. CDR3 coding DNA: TGTGCCAGCAGCTATGGGACAGGCAGGAATGGCTACACCTTC.

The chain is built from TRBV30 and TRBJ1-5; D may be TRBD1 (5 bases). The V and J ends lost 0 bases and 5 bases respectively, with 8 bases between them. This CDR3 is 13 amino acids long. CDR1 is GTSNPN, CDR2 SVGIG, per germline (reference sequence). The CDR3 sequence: CAWSVRGDQPQHF. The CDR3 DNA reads TGTGCCTGGAGTGTGCGGGGGGATCAGCCCCAGCATTTT.

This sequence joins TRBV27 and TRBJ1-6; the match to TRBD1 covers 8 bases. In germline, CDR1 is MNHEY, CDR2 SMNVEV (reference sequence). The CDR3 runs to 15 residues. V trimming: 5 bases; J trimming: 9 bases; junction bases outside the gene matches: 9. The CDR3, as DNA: TGTGCCAGCAGTGTTATACAGGGGGGCGGTTCACCCCTCCACTTT. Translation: CASSVIQGGGSPLHF.

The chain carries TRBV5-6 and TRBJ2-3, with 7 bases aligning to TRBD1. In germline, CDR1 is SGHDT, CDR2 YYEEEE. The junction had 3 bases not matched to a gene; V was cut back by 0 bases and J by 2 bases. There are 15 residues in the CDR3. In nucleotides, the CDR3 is TGTGCCAGCAGCTTGGAAGGGGGCTCCACAGATACGCAGTATTTT. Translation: CASSLEGGSTDTQYF.

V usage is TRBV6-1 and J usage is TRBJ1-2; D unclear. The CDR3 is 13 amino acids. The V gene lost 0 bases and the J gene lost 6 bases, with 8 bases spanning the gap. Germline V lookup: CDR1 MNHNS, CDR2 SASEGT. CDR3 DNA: TGTGCCAGCAGTGAAGCAGGGAGGGATGGCTACACCTTC. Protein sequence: CASSEAGRDGYTF.

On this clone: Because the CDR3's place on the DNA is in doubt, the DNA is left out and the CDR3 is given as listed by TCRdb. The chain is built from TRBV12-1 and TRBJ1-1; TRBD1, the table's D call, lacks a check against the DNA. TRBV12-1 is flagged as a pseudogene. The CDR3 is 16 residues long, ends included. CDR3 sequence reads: CASSFAFGAPNTEAFF.